This T cell receptor (beta chain) derives from a study of shared clonotypes between healthy human individuals. At the level of the study: The donor group consisted of two women and three men, aged 18 to 49. General observations from the study: Owing to a small donor count, the genetic and exposure-history diversity represented was limited.

V lost 1 base, J lost 6 bases, and 7 bases stayed unmatched. CDR1 is KGHSH and CDR2 is LQKENI in the germline V gene. CDR3 length equals 16 residues. With regard to this clone: Its antigen is unidentified.

The repertoire was sequenced with immunoSEQ multiplex PCR; TCRdb's copy has only in-frame clones and lacks some. The sample contains around 1 million clones, about 80% of which appear only once. This chain links TRBV18 with TRBJ2-5; 11 bases are a match to TRBD2. The sequenced material came from memory CD4+ T cells sorted from blood. Regarding subset: CD45RA-negative fraction. The TCR originated in a young man in good health. The CDR3 reads CASSPLGASGGKTQYF. For the CDR3, the DNA is TGTGCCAGCTCACCACTCGGGGCTAGCGGGGGGAAGACCCAGTACTTC.